The clone carrying this T cell receptor beta chain appeared many times. Antigen specificity is unknown. This record belongs to a study of human T cells and chemical hapten exposure. The wider study: Small differences in pooled library volume mainly drove the variation in TCR yields per sample.

Time point here: pre-sensitization, week 0. The sample's treatment: therapeutic diphenylcyclopropenone sensitization with weekly scalp DPC. TCRdb recomputed calls from the RACE reads with MiXCR, one row per CDR3 protein. The sample includes 280,000 or so distinct CDR3 sequences, 7.7% of them seen just once. Study-wide results and limits: Relative to controls, expanded TCRs formed significantly more large CDR3 similarity clusters.

Per the germline V gene, CDR1 is KGHDR and CDR2 is SFDVKD. The V end was cut by 6 bases, the J end by 4 bases, with 15 bases between. This CDR3 has 15 residues. The chain joins TRBV24-1 to TRBJ2-1, with a weak D call TRBD2 (5 bases). The sample consisted of whole blood, taken in connection with sensitization to the hapten diphenylcyclopropenone (DPC). The origin of this receptor is a man younger than 35 with alopecia areata. Some clones in this sample may be carry-over from other donors' samples. The CDR3 DNA reads as TGTGCCACCAGTCCGAACGGAGGTCCATACAATGAGCAGTTCTTC. Encoded protein: CATSPNGGPYNEQFF.